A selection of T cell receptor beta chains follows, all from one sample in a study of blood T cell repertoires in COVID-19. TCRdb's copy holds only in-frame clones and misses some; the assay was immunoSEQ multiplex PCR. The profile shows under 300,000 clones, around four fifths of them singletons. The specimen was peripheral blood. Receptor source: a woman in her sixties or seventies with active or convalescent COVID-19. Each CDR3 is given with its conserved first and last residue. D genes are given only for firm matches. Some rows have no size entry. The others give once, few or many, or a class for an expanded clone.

DNA: TGTGCCAGCAGTCCCCTCCCTGTCGACTATGGCTACACCTTC; CDR3: CASSPLPVDYGYTF; J: TRBJ1-2; D: -; V: TRBV27; size: -
DNA: TGTGCCAGCACCCGAGCGGGGGGGCTGGTCAGGAATACGCAGTATTTT; CDR3: CASTRAGGLVRNTQYF; J: TRBJ2-3; D: TRBD2; V: TRBV2; size: -
DNA: TGTGCCAGCAGCTGGGGACAGGGTGGCGAGCAGTACTTC; CDR3: CASSWGQGGEQYF; J: TRBJ2-7; D: TRBD1; V: TRBV5-6; size: few
DNA: TGTGCCAGCAGCTTGGGATCTAGCGGGAACACAGATACGCAGTATTTT; CDR3: CASSLGSSGNTDTQYF; J: TRBJ2-3; D: TRBD2; V: TRBV5-4; size: -
DNA: TGTGCCAGCACCCCCGGGGACAGGGAACAAGGCGAGCAGTACTTC; CDR3: CASTPGDREQGEQYF; J: TRBJ2-7; D: TRBD1; V: TRBV6-2/TRBV6-3; size: -
DNA: TGTGCCAGCTCGCGCGGGACAGTCTGGAATGGCTACACCTTC; CDR3: CASSRGTVWNGYTF; J: TRBJ1-2; D: TRBD1; V: TRBV18; size: few
DNA: TGTGCCTGGAGTACGGGACAGGGTAATTCACCCCTCCACTTT; CDR3: CAWSTGQGNSPLHF; J: TRBJ1-6; D: TRBD1; V: TRBV30; size: -
DNA: TGTGCCAGCAGTTCGGCCCCAGGGCAGGGAAGCACTGAAGCTTTCTTT; CDR3: CASSSAPGQGSTEAFF; J: TRBJ1-1; D: -; V: TRBV27; size: -
DNA: TGTGCCAGCAGTTACGATCCGGGACAGGTCCTGTATAATTCACCCCTCCACTTT; CDR3: CASSYDPGQVLYNSPLHF; J: TRBJ1-6; D: TRBD1; V: TRBV6-2/TRBV6-3; size: -
DNA: TGCGCCAGCAGCTTGGAGGGACAGGGTTTTGGCTACACCTTC; CDR3: CASSLEGQGFGYTF; J: TRBJ1-2; D: TRBD1; V: TRBV5-1; size: -
DNA: TGCGCCAGCAGCCAAGATCACGGGGGTCTGGGGCGAACGTGGGAAAAACTGTTTTTT; CDR3: CASSQDHGGLGRTWEKLFF; J: TRBJ1-4; D: -; V: TRBV4-3; size: -
DNA: TGTGCCAGCAGCTTACAGGGGGTTCAGCCCCAGCATTTT; CDR3: CASSLQGVQPQHF; J: TRBJ1-5; D: TRBD1; V: TRBV7-2; size: -
DNA: TGTGCCAGCAGCACTCCCCCGGGGTTCAACTACGAGCAGTACTTC; CDR3: CASSTPPGFNYEQYF; J: TRBJ2-7; D: -; V: TRBV7-9; size: -
DNA: TGTGCCAGCAGCCTGACTAGCGGGGGGGAGACCCAGTACTTC; CDR3: CASSLTSGGETQYF; J: TRBJ2-5; D: TRBD2; V: TRBV3-1/TRBV3-2; size: -
DNA: TGTGCCTGGAGAGGGGACAGCAACTATGGCTACACCTTC; CDR3: CAWRGDSNYGYTF; J: TRBJ1-2; D: TRBD1; V: TRBV30; size: -
DNA: TGTGCCAGCGCCGAATGGGGGCTGGGCTATGGCTACACCTTC; CDR3: CASAEWGLGYGYTF; J: TRBJ1-2; D: -; V: TRBV6-6; size: -
DNA: TGTGCCAGCAGTCCCGGGACAGGGGGCAATCAGCCCCAGCATTTT; CDR3: CASSPGTGGNQPQHF; J: TRBJ1-5; D: TRBD1; V: TRBV6-5; size: -
DNA: TGTGCCAGCAGCCCGGCCCTGGAGGGCTATGGCTACACCTTC; CDR3: CASSPALEGYGYTF; J: TRBJ1-2; D: -; V: TRBV7-9; size: -
DNA: TGTGCCAGTAGTATCGGACAGGGCTCTGGAAACACCATATATTTT; CDR3: CASSIGQGSGNTIYF; J: TRBJ1-3; D: TRBD1; V: TRBV19; size: -
DNA: TGTGCCAGCAGCCAAGATTGGGGCGGGGGGGCCAAAAACATTCAGTACTTC; CDR3: CASSQDWGGGAKNIQYF; J: TRBJ2-4; D: TRBD2; V: TRBV4-2; size: -
DNA: TGTGCCAGCAGCCTCGGGACAGAAGAGTACTTC; CDR3: CASSLGTEEYF; J: TRBJ2-5; D: TRBD1; V: TRBV7-9; size: -
DNA: TGCGCCAGCAGCTTACAGGGTACGGAAGAAAAACTGTTTTTT; CDR3: CASSLQGTEEKLFF; J: TRBJ1-4; D: -; V: TRBV5-1; size: -
DNA: TGCGCCAGCAGTTGGGACAGGGGCACAGATACGCAGTATTTT; CDR3: CASSWDRGTDTQYF; J: TRBJ2-3; D: TRBD1; V: TRBV10-1; size: -
DNA: TGTGCCATCAGTGAAACAGCCCACGAGCAGTACTTC; CDR3: CAISETAHEQYF; J: TRBJ2-7; D: -; V: TRBV10-3; size: -
DNA: TGTGCCAGCAGTGACCGGGAGCAGGGGGTACCTAATGAAAAACTGTTTTTT; CDR3: CASSDREQGVPNEKLFF; J: TRBJ1-4; D: TRBD1; V: TRBV25-1; size: -
DNA: TGTGCCAGCAGTTTACAGGGGGAGTTGGGAGCTTTCTTT; CDR3: CASSLQGELGAFF; J: TRBJ1-1; D: TRBD1; V: TRBV2; size: -
DNA: TGTGCCAGCAGTCCCGGACTGTTCAGCTCCTACAATGAGCAGTTCTTC; CDR3: CASSPGLFSSYNEQFF; J: TRBJ2-1; D: -; V: TRBV6-4; size: -
DNA: TGCAGCGTTGAAGATCTGCGGGGGCGAGAGAACACCGGGGAGCTGTTTTTT; CDR3: CSVEDLRGRENTGELFF; J: TRBJ2-2; D: -; V: TRBV29-1; size: -
DNA: TGTGCCAGCTCACTAGCGGCCACTGAATCCCAGTACTTC; CDR3: CASSLAATESQYF; J: TRBJ2-5; D: -; V: TRBV18; size: -
DNA: TGTGCCAGCAGTTTATGGGCTAGCGGGGACCAAAAGACCCAGTACTTC; CDR3: CASSLWASGDQKTQYF; J: TRBJ2-5; D: TRBD2; V: TRBV28; size: -
DNA: TGTGCCAGTAGAAGGACAGGGGGATACACTGAAGCTTTCTTT; CDR3: CASRRTGGYTEAFF; J: TRBJ1-1; D: TRBD1; V: TRBV19; size: -
DNA: TGTGCCAGCAGTGTACAGGACACTGAAGCTTTCTTT; CDR3: CASSVQDTEAFF; J: TRBJ1-1; D: -; V: TRBV2; size: -
DNA: TGCAGCGTTAGCCGCGGGACAGTATACAATGAGCAGTTCTTC; CDR3: CSVSRGTVYNEQFF; J: TRBJ2-1; D: -; V: TRBV29-1; size: -
DNA: TGTGCCAGTAGTATAGGGAGAGTGTCTGTCTACGAGCAGTACTTC; CDR3: CASSIGRVSVYEQYF; J: TRBJ2-7; D: -; V: TRBV19; size: -
DNA: TGCAGCGTCCGGACAGACAATACGCAGTATTTT; CDR3: CSVRTDNTQYF; J: TRBJ2-3; D: -; V: TRBV29-1; size: -
DNA: TGTGCCAGCAGTTCGACGCCGGGGAATTCACCCCTCCACTTT; CDR3: CASSSTPGNSPLHF; J: TRBJ1-6; D: -; V: TRBV28; size: -
DNA: TGTGCCACCCGGGACAGGGGTTACACTGAAGCTTTCTTT; CDR3: CATRDRGYTEAFF; J: TRBJ1-1; D: TRBD1; V: TRBV24-1; size: -
DNA: TGCGCCAGCAGCCAAGATAAAGGAGCGGGGGGGAGGGATACGCAGTATTTT; CDR3: CASSQDKGAGGRDTQYF; J: TRBJ2-3; D: TRBD2; V: TRBV4-1; size: -
DNA: TGTGCCAGCTCACCATGGGATCCGGGACAGGGGGCACGGGGCTACACCTTC; CDR3: CASSPWDPGQGARGYTF; J: TRBJ1-2; D: TRBD1; V: TRBV18; size: once
DNA: TGTGCCTGGAATCTAGCGGGGGGAGCGTACAATGAGCAGTTCTTC; CDR3: CAWNLAGGAYNEQFF; J: TRBJ2-1; D: TRBD2; V: TRBV30; size: -
DNA: TGTGCCAGCAGCCGGGGACTAGCGGGGGAAGAGACCCAGTACTTC; CDR3: CASSRGLAGEETQYF; J: TRBJ2-5; D: TRBD2; V: TRBV9; size: -
DNA: TGTGCCAGCAGTTTATCCTATTCACCCCTCCACTTT; CDR3: CASSLSYSPLHF; J: TRBJ1-6; D: -; V: TRBV12-3/TRBV12-4; size: -